The 18 T cell receptor beta chains below come from one sample, sequenced in a study of T cells in Graves' hyperthyroidism and ophthalmopathy. TCR beta CDR3 sequences were amplified from RNA transcripts. TCR CDR3 underwent first-round RT-PCR with the HTBI primer set. TCRdb re-called the multiplex PCR reads through MiXCR, storing one row per CDR3 protein. The sample lists fewer than 500,000 distinct CDR3 sequences; roughly 14% were seen once. The specimen sequenced was blood. The receptors originated from a man aged 18 to 30 with Graves' ophthalmopathy.

In its sample, this clonotype was seen a few times. The J gene is TRBJ2-1, the V gene TRBV18, with 15 bases aligning to TRBD2. The germline V gene has CDR1 KGHSH and CDR2 LQKENI. This CDR3 has 17 amino acids. V shed 0 bases and J 4 bases; nucleotides not matched to a gene: 1. The CDR3 coding sequence is TGTGCCAGCTCACCACCCGGACTAGCGGGGGGGTACAATGAGCAGTTCTTC. This sequence encodes CASSPPGLAGGYNEQFF.

The CDR3 DNA sequence: TGTGCCAGCAGTAGAAGGACAGGGCACTTTGAAAAACTGTTTTTT. It is translated as CASSRRTGHFEKLFF. The chain combines TRBV12-3 or TRBV12-4 with TRBJ1-4; TRBD1 matches at 8 bases. V shed 5 bases, J shed 7 bases, and the junction held 9 bases outside the gene matches. The CDR3 consists of 15 residues.

The J gene is TRBJ1-2, the V gene TRBV10-3; tentative D call: TRBD1 (6 bases). V shed 7 bases and J shed 8 bases, with 14 bases lying between them. This CDR3 is built from 12 residues. Germline-derived CDR1 and CDR2 are ENHRY and SYGVKD. This CDR3 is CAIKGPQGGYTF. The DNA of the CDR3 is TGTGCCATCAAGGGACCTCAGGGGGGCTACACCTTC.

This clonotype was recorded many times. The chain carries TRBV4-1 and TRBJ2-1; D possibly uses TRBD1 or TRBD2 (5 bases each). This CDR3 contains 16 residues. Germline assignment: CDR1 MGHRA and CDR2 YSYEKL. The V gene lost 0 bases and the J gene lost 0 bases, with 9 bases spanning the gap. The CDR3 reads CASSQESGTSYNEQFF. For the CDR3, the DNA is TGCGCCAGCAGCCAAGAATCCGGGACCTCCTACAATGAGCAGTTCTTC.

This clonotype was observed many times. The chain links TRBV2 to TRBJ2-1; D not resolved. The germline V gene has CDR1 SNHLY and CDR2 FYNNEI. Between the trimmed V and J ends, which lost 6 bases and 8 bases, there was a span of 11 bases. This CDR3 has 12 residues. CDR3 sequence: CASRQVADEQFF. CDR3 nucleotides: TGTGCCAGCAGGCAAGTGGCGGATGAGCAGTTCTTC.

This clonotype was detected only a few times. CDR3 sequence: CASSLVGVGYGYTF. The CDR3 DNA sequence: TGTGCCAGCAGCTTGGTAGGGGTTGGCTATGGCTACACCTTC. The chain joins TRBV5-4 to TRBJ1-2; D is possibly TRBD1 (5 bases). The V gene's germline CDR1 is SGHNT and CDR2 YYREEE (reference sequence). Trimming left V 0 bases short and J 4 bases short, with 10 bases between. This CDR3 comprises 14 residues.

This clonotype was detected ten times or more. This chain uses TRBV20-1 with TRBJ2-5, with D perhaps matching TRBD2 (7 bases). V dropped 5 bases and J dropped 3 bases, with 22 bases sitting between them. CDR3 length: 16 amino acids. Germline V gives CDR1 DFQATT, CDR2 SNEGSKA (reference sequence). The CDR3 loop is CSAWPSRTAGKETQYF. CDR3 DNA sequence: TGCAGTGCTTGGCCTTCCCGGACAGCGGGGAAAGAGACCCAGTACTTC.

In this sample, this clonotype turned up many times. V gene TRBV30 combines with J gene TRBJ2-5; TRBD1 agrees at 8 bases. V shed 4 bases, J shed 7 bases, and the junction held 5 bases outside the gene matches. Germline assignment: CDR1 GTSNPN and CDR2 SVGIG (reference sequence). The CDR3 length is 12 residues. The CDR3 region has the DNA TGTGCCTGGAACCCGGGACAGGCGACCCAGTACTTC. Protein sequence: CAWNPGQATQYF.

This clonotype was seen at least ten times. This rearrangement joins TRBV24-1 to TRBJ2-5; 8 bases map to TRBD2. The J segment lost 7 bases and the V segment lost 7 bases, leaving 10 bases of the junction unmatched. Germline lookup yields CDR1 KGHDR and CDR2 SFDVKD. The CDR3 has 14 amino acids. CDR3 DNA: TGTGCCACCAGCACTAGCGGAGGTGGAGGGACCCAGTACTTC. It encodes CATSTSGGGGTQYF.

The table lists this clonotype with many counts. V is TRBV20-1 and J is TRBJ2-3; 14 nucleotides match TRBD2. The germline V gene has CDR1 DFQATT and CDR2 SNEGSKA (reference sequence). Trimming took 5 bases from V and 0 from J; bases not matched to a gene: 7. The CDR3 is 17 residues long. CDR3 loop: CSAAWGLAGDSTDTQYF. The CDR3 region has the DNA TGCAGTGCTGCTTGGGGACTAGCGGGGGATAGCACAGATACGCAGTATTTT.

There are a few counts of this clonotype. The rearrangement uses TRBV24-1 and TRBJ1-3; 7 nucleotides line up with TRBD1. Trimming cost V 10 bases and J 4 bases; bases outside gene matches: 6. The length of the CDR3 is 13 residues. Germline V CDR1 and CDR2: KGHDR, SFDVKD. As DNA, the CDR3 is TGTGCCACTGCAGGGGGTGACGGAAACACCATATATTTT. This gives the protein CATAGGDGNTIYF.

The table lists this clonotype with a few counts. The gene calls are TRBV6-2 or TRBV6-3 and TRBJ2-2; the D is unclear. V was pared by 6 bases and J by 8 bases, with 10 bases between. The CDR3 contains 12 residues. From germline, CDR1 is MNHEY and CDR2 SVGEGT. The CDR3 nucleotides are TGTGCCAGCAGAAAACCCGGGGGGGAGCTGTTTTTT. Protein: CASRKPGGELFF.

This chain links TRBV6-5 with TRBJ1-1; D is uncertain. V was trimmed by 0 bases and J by 0 bases, leaving 8 bases between them. The germline gives CDR1 MNHEY, CDR2 SVGAGI. This CDR3 region has 15 residues. The CDR3, as DNA: TGTGCCAGCAGTTACTCGGGATTCATGAACACTGAAGCTTTCTTT. It codes for CASSYSGFMNTEAFF.

This clonotype was picked up a small number of times. CDR3: CASSHPGNSYEQYF. DNA of the CDR3: TGTGCCAGCAGCCACCCAGGTAACTCCTACGAGCAGTACTTC. The chain employs TRBV6-1 and TRBJ2-7; no clear D. V dropped 6 bases and J dropped 0 bases, with 12 bases sitting between them. CDR3 length equals 14 residues. The germline CDR1 and CDR2 sequences are MNHNS and SASEGT.

This clonotype was seen at least ten times. The genes are TRBV9 and TRBJ2-7; 10 bases fit TRBD1. There are 16 residues in the CDR3. J was trimmed by 2 bases and V by 2 bases; bases with no gene match: 7. Germline lookup yields CDR1 SGDLS and CDR2 YYNGEE. CDR3 nucleotides: TGTGCCAGCAGCGTGGGGACAGGGGAACACACCTACGAGCAGTACTTC. It specifies CASSVGTGEHTYEQYF. Using reference TRBV9 and TRBJ2-7 for the parts outside the CDR3, the full variable domain is DSGVTQTPKHLITATGQRVTLRCSPRSGDLSVYWYQQSLDQGLQFLIQYYNGEERAKGNILERFSAQQFPDLHSELNLSSLELGDSALYFCASSVGTGEHTYEQYFGPGTRLTVT.

This chain uses TRBV4-1 with TRBJ2-1; D remains unclear. This CDR3 has 15 amino acids. In germline, CDR1 is MGHRA, CDR2 YSYEKL. V dropped 4 bases and J dropped 5 bases, with 15 bases sitting between them. CDR3 residues: CASSPRILENNEQFF. In DNA form, the CDR3 reads TGCGCCAGCAGCCCAAGGATCTTGGAAAACAATGAGCAGTTCTTC.

Ten or more counts support this clonotype. The V gene is TRBV6-5, the J gene TRBJ2-7; the D is unclear. The CDR3 length is 15 residues. The V end lost 0 bases, the J end lost 4 bases, and 13 bases lay between the germline ends. Germline values: CDR1 MNHEY, CDR2 SVGAGI. This CDR3 reads CASSYSVGMGYEQYF. The DNA for the CDR3 is TGTGCCAGCAGTTACTCTGTGGGGATGGGTTACGAGCAGTACTTC.

The chain is built from TRBV5-1 and TRBJ1-5, with no clear D. Trimming shortened V by 6 bases and J by 6 bases, and 7 bases separated the two germline ends. CDR1 and CDR2 (germline): SGHRS, YFSETQ. CDR3 length: 11 amino acids. The CDR3 spells CASIGVQPQHF. The DNA for the CDR3 is TGCGCCAGCATTGGGGTTCAGCCCCAGCATTTT.